These 9 T cell receptor beta chains came from one sample sequenced in a study of T-cell reconstitution after alpha-beta-depleted transplantation in children. Preparation of the TCRbeta library was carried out with unique molecular identifiers. MiXCR was run by TCRdb on the PCR reads, yielding one entry per CDR3 protein. The sample holds hundreds of thousands of distinct CDR3 sequences, approximately 15% seen once. The specimen was PBMCs from the stem cell graft donor, collected from the stem cell graft. The receptors originated from a human donor who donated a stem cell graft to a child with acute myeloid leukemia.

Many counts were recorded for this clonotype. This sequence joins TRBV9 and TRBJ2-1; D perhaps matches TRBD2 (6 bases). V was trimmed by 4 bases and J by 8 bases, leaving 19 bases between them. The V gene's germline CDR1 is SGDLS and CDR2 YYNGEE. This CDR3 is built from 15 residues. For the CDR3, the DNA is TGTGCCAGCAGCCTCCGACTAGGAGGACGCGATGAGCAGTTCTTC. Protein sequence: CASSLRLGGRDEQFF.

This clonotype was observed many times. The chain is built from TRBV20-1 and TRBJ2-2; the D is unclear. Germline V gene lookup returns CDR1 DFQATT and CDR2 SNEGSKA (reference sequence). CDR3 size: 11 residues. V was cut by 6 bases and J by 3 bases, with 5 bases left in between. The CDR3 DNA reads TGCAGTGCCGTGGACACCGGGGAGCTGTTTTTT. Translating gives CSAVDTGELFF.

This clonotype was detected only a few times. The chain has TRBV11-2 and TRBJ2-1, with TRBD1 as a possible D gene (6 bases). This CDR3 is 17 amino acids long. Germline CDR1 is SGHAT and CDR2 is FQNNGV. The V end was cut by 5 bases, the J end by 1 base, with 18 bases between. The CDR3 bases are TGTGCCAGCAGCCTAATGGGGGCAGGGGAGTCCTACAATGAGCAGTTCTTC. Translating it yields CASSLMGAGESYNEQFF.

The chain couples TRBV6-2 or TRBV6-3 to TRBJ2-5; 7 positions match TRBD1. J lost 4 bases, V lost 9 bases, and 5 bases had no gene match. Germline CDR1 is MNHEY and CDR2 is SVGEGT. The CDR3 spans 12 residues. The CDR3 coding sequence is TGTGCCAGTTGGGACAGAAGAGAGACCCAGTACTTC. The encoded protein is CASWDRRETQYF.

The rearrangement uses TRBV7-9 and TRBJ2-1, with 7 positions matching TRBD1. The CDR3 has 16 amino acids. J was trimmed by 6 bases and V by 5 bases; bases with no gene match: 13. CDR1 is SEHNR and CDR2 is FQNEAQ in the germline V gene (reference sequence). Written as DNA, the CDR3 is TGTGCCAGCAGCCCTCCAAACAGGGGACAGTTCAATGAGCAGTTCTTC. Protein sequence: CASSPPNRGQFNEQFF.

This clonotype has more than one count but fewer than ten. The chain has TRBV5-1 and TRBJ2-1; 8 bases match TRBD2. Germline V gene lookup returns CDR1 SGHRS and CDR2 YFSETQ. The CDR3 runs 14 residues. With V trimmed by 5 bases and J by 13 bases, 14 bases remained unmatched. CDR3 bases: TGCGCCAGCAGGACCGGGACTAGTCTTCTTGATCAGTTCTTC. Protein sequence: CASRTGTSLLDQFF.

Concerning this clonotype: A read error may explain this, as a much larger clone is one base away. V and J are TRBV20-1 and TRBJ2-1, with D possibly being TRBD2 (5 bases). This CDR3 spans 14 amino acids. From germline, CDR1 is DFQATT and CDR2 SNEGSKA (reference sequence). CDR3 bases: TGCAGTGCTGGAGAGGGCCTTTCCTCCAATGAGCAGTTCTTC. This sequence encodes CSAGEGLSSNEQFF.

This clonotype was observed many times. This CDR3 reads CSARGTLDNEQFF. CDR3 bases: TGCAGTGCTCGCGGGACTCTCGACAATGAGCAGTTCTTC. V gene TRBV20-1 combines with J gene TRBJ2-1; possibly TRBD2 for D (6 bases). Germline CDR1 reads DFQATT; CDR2 reads SNEGSKA (reference sequence). The V end lost 5 bases, the J end lost 5 bases, and 13 bases lay between the germline ends. The CDR3 is made up of 13 amino acids.

Ten or more counts support this clonotype. The J gene is TRBJ2-3, the V gene TRBV7-2, with D hard to call. Germline V gene data show CDR1 as SGHTA and CDR2 as FQGNSA. The length of the CDR3 is 14 residues. Deletions cut 5 bases from V and 0 bases from J, with 9 bases between. The CDR3 DNA is TGTGCCAGCAGCCCGAGCGTGAGCACAGATACGCAGTATTTT. Protein: CASSPSVSTDTQYF.